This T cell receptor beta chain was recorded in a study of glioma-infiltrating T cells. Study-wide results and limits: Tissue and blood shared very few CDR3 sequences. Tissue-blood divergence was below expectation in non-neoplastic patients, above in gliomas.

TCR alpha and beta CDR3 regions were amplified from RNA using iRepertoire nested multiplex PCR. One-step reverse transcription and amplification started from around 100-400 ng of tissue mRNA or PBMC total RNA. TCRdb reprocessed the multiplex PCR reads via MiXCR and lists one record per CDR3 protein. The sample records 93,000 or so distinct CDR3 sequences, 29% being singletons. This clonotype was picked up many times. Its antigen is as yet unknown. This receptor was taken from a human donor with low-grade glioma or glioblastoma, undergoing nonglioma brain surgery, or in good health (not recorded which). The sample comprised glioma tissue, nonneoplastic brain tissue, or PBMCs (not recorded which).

CDR3 region: CASSRTVQETQYF. Here the CDR3 DNA reads TGCGCCAGCAGCCGGACGGTCCAAGAGACCCAGTACTTC. This chain joins TRBV4-3 and TRBJ2-5; D unresolved. Germline CDR1 and CDR2: LGHNA and YSLEER. CDR3 length: 13 residues. V gave up 4 bases and J gave up 1 base, with 7 bases separating them.